This T cell receptor beta chain comes out of a study of cytomegalovirus exposure and HLA in healthy donors (TCRdb year 2017). Study-level background: In an earlier analysis of around 540 of the donors, 276 Gb of sequence data and 90 million to 130 million unique TCR beta sequences from roughly 190 million T cells were reported. An early release that covered fewer than 800 HLA-typed donors contained approximately 300 gigabases of sequencing data and approximately 85 million unique TCR sequences. Among the approximately 420 genotyped donors, approximately 81% belonged to the genetic ancestry cluster associated with self-reported Caucasian donors. The study aimed to test whether cataloging public T cell receptors could reveal signatures of past pathogen exposure. The study profiled the T cell repertoires of 500 to 800 subjects by immunosequencing and related them to cytomegalovirus serostatus. Along with the approximately 670-subject first cohort, a separate validation cohort of around 110 different subjects was used. To predict cytomegalovirus infection status, the study combined high-throughput TCR immunosequencing, statistical association of individual TCRs with disease status, and machine learning. A later analysis re-examined previously published TCR beta repertoires from just over 650 donors and added high-resolution HLA genotyping to investigate patterns of TCR occurrence. The later analysis used no new phenotypic data to find candidate immune exposures, relying instead on TCR beta sequences and their occurrence across donors. An earlier analysis of several hundred of the donors used high-throughput TCR beta sequencing to judge whether each TCR beta V gene segment behaved as functional or pseudogenic. Alongside the repertoire data, information on donor age, sex, ethnicity and CMV serostatus was compiled. In a later genetic analysis, genome-wide SNP genotypes for about three fifths of the roughly 670 donors were used, and that subset was treated as a discovery cohort. Every discovery cohort repertoire had been produced on one sequencing platform. Class I and class II HLA loci were covered by the typing at four-digit resolution. Typing coverage varied by locus: roughly 620-640 donors for A, B, C, DRB1 and DQB1; roughly 560 for DQA1; approximately 570 for DPA1; roughly 450 for DPB1. Because of strong linkage in the cohort, 4 to 6 DR-DQ haplotypes were treated as single units for association and clustering. Among some 400 genotyped donors of the cohort, an average of approximately 240,000 unique TCR beta nucleotide sequences was sequenced per donor, of which about 18% were non-productive. Summary of the overall study and its limitations: A cluster of highly shared sequence variants was judged likely to be a technical artifact of the sequencing pipeline. In an earlier analysis of fewer than 750 of the donors, most TCR beta V segments were observed in productive rearrangements about 90% or about 30% of the time, broadly matching IMGT annotations. The classifier was reported to diagnose cytomegalovirus status with high specificity and sensitivity in both the original cohort and the validation cohort. Some IMGT-functional V segments, including TRBV6-2 and TRBV6-3, could not be told apart with the 87-base-pair reads, so those segments were excluded. The cohort was sequenced for TCR beta chains only, and without alpha or paired-chain data the features that could be detected were limited. Compared with equally common non-associated chains, HLA-associated TCR beta chains in a later analysis were more clonally expanded and had lower generation probabilities. The study gave a list of some 150 TCR beta chains associated with cytomegalovirus. Strong co-occurrence of HLA alleles, especially DR and DQ, made assigning TCR associations to individual alleles difficult. A later genetic analysis associated a missense DCLRE1C variant with V-gene and J-gene trimming of TCR beta chains, and an independent cohort replicated the association. Because counts were too low, seventeen rarely observed V segments, including chromosome 9 orphons, were excluded from the earlier analysis of several hundred of the donors. According to a later analysis, parvovirus B19, influenza, CMV and Epstein-Barr virus appeared linked to several top co-occurrence clusters. In a later analysis, the rate of TCR association differed among HLA loci, with DRB1 alleles having the most associated TCRs and HLA-C alleles having the fewest. For the cohort, immune exposure information was limited to CMV serostatus. According to a later analysis, most CMV-associated TCR beta chains appeared to be HLA-restricted, and the HLA associations seemed to be driven largely by CMV exposure. At a false discovery rate of 0.05, a later analysis linked under 20,000 TCR beta sequences to specific HLA alleles. According to a later genetic analysis, donors in an Asian-associated ancestry cluster had fewer N-insertions in productive TCRs than the roughly 670-donor mean. In vitro tests confirmed that a few of the cytomegalovirus-associated TCR beta chains recognize cytomegalovirus antigens. The presence/absence analyses assumed that sequencing depth was roughly uniform across donors, and that assumption may not be true. A further reported finding was that TCR beta sequences accurately predicted the HLA-A and HLA-B alleles for most subjects in the first cohort. Linkage disequilibrium might explain the correlated functional status among segregating V segments, but an unknown experimental factor could not be excluded. The authors suggested that the approach could potentially be extended to other disease states and immunological phenotypes. Because HLA typing was missing for some donors at each locus, association tests included only the typed subset. Most TCR sequences were observed very rarely across donors, whereas some public TCRs were present in many individuals.

Library prep was done by the immunoSEQ multiplex PCR assay. A mixture of 60 forward primers for TCR Vbeta segments and 13 reverse primers for TCR Jbeta segments was used in the multiplex PCR. Amplification of the CDR3 region of rearranged TCR beta genes was performed with a multiplex PCR assay on genomic DNA. On the Illumina HiSeq System, the amplified TCR beta libraries were sequenced as 87-base-pair reads. Under the source paper's analysis protocol: A later analysis counted approximately 76 million unique TCR beta chains across the 666 repertoires, and 9 million to 14 million of these chains were shared by at least two donors. To remove PCR and sequencing errors, raw reads were error-corrected and collapsed into unique sequences using a nearest-neighbor algorithm that merged closely related sequences. To assign V, D and J gene segments, CDR3 sequences were aligned to IMGT reference sequences. For a sequence to be retained, a match of at least six nucleotides to both a V gene segment and a J gene segment was required. Rearrangements were classified as productive when the CDR3 lacked stop codons and remained in frame with V and J, and all other rearrangements were classified as non-productive. Following IMGT convention, CDR3 was defined as the stretch from the second conserved V-encoded cysteine up to the conserved J-encoded phenylalanine. The earlier analysis of roughly 590 of the donors excluded sequences that lacked an unambiguous match to a single V gene segment. An earlier analysis of 587 of the donors classified V segments as functional when productive rearrangements were above 56.7% and as segregating when the standard deviation between donors was above 5%. A statistical classification framework was developed to diagnose cytomegalovirus status using the catalog of TCR beta chain sequences. In a later analysis, TCR nucleotide sequences were compared against IMGT/GENE-DB human TR gene sequences so that V and J genes could be assigned. A later analysis assigned CDR3 sequences and most-parsimonious VDJ recombination scenarios with the TCRdist pipeline. In a later analysis, every TCR beta chain was defined by the combination of its CDR3 amino acid sequence and its V-gene family, and reads without a unique V-gene family were dropped. A later analysis removed 600 or so highly shared, low-generation-probability nucleotide sequences to deal with suspected cross-contamination and a sequencing artifact. In a later analysis, a clonal expansion index was calculated for each public chain from normalized within-repertoire ranks of inferred template counts. In a later analysis, generation probabilities were computed with a VDJ recombination model fitted to out-of-frame rearrangements, and the resulting probabilities were checked against IGoR. A later analysis scored TCR-TCR, TCR-HLA and TCR-CMV co-occurrence with hypergeometric tests, applying a repertoire-size bias correction to TCR pairs. A later analysis estimated false discovery rates by permuting HLA or CMV assignments 20 times. A later analysis grouped co-occurring TCRs with DBSCAN, adding TCRdist sequence similarity when clustering within HLA-allele-positive subsets. Repertoires with fewer than 30,000 or more than 120,000 public chains, plus five repertoires with anomalous nucleotide sharing, were excluded from co-occurrence clustering. In its TCRdb copy, this immuneACCESS table keeps in-frame sequences only and misses some clones. Where compared with another copy, unresolved V genes explain less than half of these, and the others have no known cause. V and J calls and clone size follow that table, whereas D and trimming were derived from the DNA. This sample holds about 170,000 clones; roughly 85% were observed only once. Jointly, the top ten make up roughly 1.5% of the sample.

For this chain, trimming is 3 bases at the V end and 7 bases at the J end, and the number of junction bases without a gene match is 7. The CDR3 numbers 15 residues from cysteine through phenylalanine. The kept DNA is CDR3 alone, 45 bases in frame from the first base. CDR1 is given as MDHEN and CDR2 as SYDVKM, both from the germline V gene. Comment on this clone: It lacks a known antigen. Base-call qualities are not available, and no considerably larger clone is one nucleotide away.

In total, about 650 healthy bone marrow donors made up the cohort. At the time of sampling, every cohort member was nominally healthy, though immune exposures that went unrecorded were likely present. The donor tested CMV seronegative and was one of the 352 seronegative cohort members. Every donor gave a peripheral blood sample, and the peripheral blood mononuclear cells from that sample were used for TCR beta sequencing. Genomic DNA extraction from the blood cell samples was performed with the Qiagen DNeasy Blood Extraction Kit. The source is a male donor in good health and CMV-seronegative. Recombination joined TRBV28 with TRBJ1-1, and TRBD1 aligns with 11 junction nucleotides. Sample: PBMCs. The DNA sequence reads TGTGCCAGCAGTTTCCCCGGGACAGGGGGTCATGAAGCTTTCTTT. Its product reads: CASSFPGTGGHEAFF.